This T cell receptor beta chain came from a study of beta chain features in type 1 diabetes. The authors reverse transcribed all of the isolated RNA, so sequencing captured expressed TCRB transcripts. Profiled with immunoSEQ multiplex PCR; TCRdb holds only in-frame clones, not every one. The sample lists hundreds of thousands of clones, around 15% seen once, with about 0.087% in the top ten. V dropped 4 bases and J dropped 6 bases, with 13 bases sitting between them. The CDR3 has 14 amino acids. Germline CDR1 is MNHNY and CDR2 is SVGAGI (reference sequence). V and J are TRBV6-6 and TRBJ2-4; no firm D call. This TCR was sampled from a man younger than 35 in good health. The sequenced sample was naive CD4+ T cells from blood. CDR3 residues: CASSSAAPPNIQYF. Here the CDR3 DNA reads TGTGCCAGCAGTTCGGCCGCTCCCCCAAACATTCAGTACTTC.